The 24 T cell receptor beta chains given below trace back to one sample, sequenced in a study of blood T cell repertoires in COVID-19. Using immunoSEQ multiplex PCR, the repertoire was profiled, and TCRdb retains in-frame clones only, with some absent. The sample includes about 390,000 clones, just under 90% of them seen just once. Sequencing was done on a sample of PBMCs or T cells enriched from blood (not recorded which). These receptors all stem from a woman in her forties or fifties who had recovered from COVID-19.

The genes are TRBV21-1 and TRBJ1-2. TRBV21-1 is deemed a pseudogene. This CDR3 comprises 13 residues. The CDR3 region has the DNA TGTGCCAGCAGCAAGGGGAGGGGGAGCGGCTACACCTTC. Its protein is CASSKGRGSGYTF.

This clone has only one observation. The chain employs TRBV28 and TRBJ1-1; 9 bases are a match to TRBD1. Germline V gene sequence: CDR1 MDHEN, CDR2 SYDVKM. The J segment lost 6 bases and the V segment lost 4 bases, leaving 6 bases of the junction unmatched. This CDR3 comprises 14 residues. The CDR3: CASSSLRQGAEAFF. The CDR3 DNA reads as TGTGCCAGCAGTTCCCTTCGACAGGGGGCTGAAGCTTTCTTT.

The CDR3 sequence: CASSQDRATNEKLFF. The CDR3 bases are TGTGCCAGCAGCCAAGACAGGGCAACTAATGAAAAACTGTTTTTT. J is TRBJ1-4 and V is TRBV4-2, with a possible D match to TRBD1 (5 bases). The CDR3 loop spans 15 amino acids. Germline-derived CDR1 and CDR2 are LGHNA and YNFKEQ. V was clipped by 0 bases and J by 0 bases, with 5 bases between them.

This rearrangement joins TRBV10-3 to TRBJ1-6; 7 positions agree with TRBD1. Unmatched junction bases numbered 10, after V lost 4 bases and J lost 7 bases. The V gene's germline CDR1 is ENHRY and CDR2 SYGVKD. This CDR3 contains 16 residues. The CDR3 DNA reads TGTGCCATCAGTGGATCAGGGGGAAGGTTCAATTCACCCCTCCACTTT. Translation: CAISGSGGRFNSPLHF.

The chain joins TRBV2 to TRBJ1-5; D might be TRBD1 (5 bases). The CDR3 is made up of 15 amino acids. Germline V CDR1 and CDR2: SNHLY, FYNNEI. V dropped 3 bases and J dropped 0 bases, with 9 bases sitting between them. The CDR3 is CASSETVLSNQPQHF. In nucleotides, the CDR3 is TGTGCCAGCAGTGAGACAGTTCTTAGCAATCAGCCCCAGCATTTT.

V and J are TRBV4-3 and TRBJ2-7, with unresolved D. The CDR3 runs to 13 residues. V was clipped by 0 bases and J by 3 bases, with 6 bases between them. Per the germline V gene, CDR1 is LGHNA and CDR2 is YSLEER. The CDR3 reads CASSQDSHYEQYF. Written as DNA, the CDR3 is TGCGCCAGCAGCCAAGATTCCCACTACGAGCAGTACTTC.

This clone was seen only a few times. In DNA form, the CDR3 reads TGTGCCAGCAGTGAGGCGGGGGGGGCTTTAGATACGCAGTATTTT. Protein: CASSEAGGALDTQYF. The V gene is TRBV2, the J gene TRBJ2-3; 9 bases align to TRBD2. Germline assignment: CDR1 SNHLY and CDR2 FYNNEI. The CDR3 runs to 15 residues. Trimming cost V 3 bases and J 5 bases; bases outside gene matches: 6.

V and J are TRBV12-5 and TRBJ2-7, with 8 bases fitting TRBD1. Germline CDR1 reads LGHNT; CDR2 reads FRNRAP. The CDR3 covers 15 residues. With V trimmed by 2 bases and J by 2 bases, 5 bases remained unmatched. The CDR3 spells CASGLLAGGTYEQYF. In nucleotides, the CDR3 is TGTGCTAGTGGTTTGTTGGCAGGGGGCACCTACGAGCAGTACTTC. The whole variable domain, remainder taken from reference TRBV12-5 and TRBJ2-7, is DARVTQTPRHKVTEMGQEVTMRCQPILGHNTVFWYRQTMMQGLELLAYFRNRAPLDDSGMPKDRFSAEMPDATLATLKIQPSEPRDSAVYFCASGLLAGGTYEQYFGPGTRLTVT.

The V call is TRBV10-3, the J call TRBJ2-3; 8 bases are a match to TRBD2. The trim removed 4 bases at V and 4 bases at J, leaving 7 bases unmatched. This CDR3 is built from 15 residues. Per the germline V gene, CDR1 is ENHRY and CDR2 is SYGVKD. The CDR3 protein is CAISGINSGADTQYF. In DNA, the CDR3 is TGTGCCATCAGTGGAATTAATAGCGGGGCAGATACGCAGTATTTT.

The rearrangement links TRBV7-2 to TRBJ1-6; D not resolved. This CDR3 has 11 residues. The ends were cut back, 5 bases at V and 7 bases at J, with 3 bases in the middle. Germline V lookup: CDR1 SGHTA, CDR2 FQGNSA. CDR3: CASSLNSPLHF. The CDR3 nucleotides are TGTGCCAGCAGCCTCAATTCACCCCTCCACTTT.

V and J are TRBV5-1 and TRBJ2-5, with 10 bases lining up with TRBD2. The CDR3 has 15 amino acids. Germline V CDR1 and CDR2: SGHRS, YFSETQ. V trimming: 3 bases; J trimming: 9 bases; junction bases outside the gene matches: 11. The CDR3 region has the DNA TGCGCCAGCAGCTCTGGACTAGCGGCTACGGGGGCCCAGTACTTC. It specifies CASSSGLAATGAQYF.

The rearrangement uses TRBV3-1 (or the pseudogene TRBV3-2) and TRBJ1-2; possibly TRBD1 for D (6 bases). CDR3 length equals 14 residues. Germline CDR1 reads LGHDT; CDR2 reads YNNKEL (reference sequence). Trimming removed 0 bases at V and 3 bases at J, with 8 bases between. The CDR3 nucleotides read TGTGCCAGCAGCCAAGATACAGGGCACTATGGCTACACCTTC. It encodes CASSQDTGHYGYTF.

This clone was seen a handful of times. The chain carries TRBV7-8 and TRBJ2-7; 8 bases match TRBD1. Trimming removed 3 bases from V and 5 bases from J; junction bases left unmatched: 9. This CDR3 comprises 15 residues. The germline V gene has CDR1 SGHVS and CDR2 FQNEAQ. CDR3 loop: CASSFRTGSTNEQYF. Here the CDR3 DNA reads TGTGCCAGCAGCTTTCGGACAGGGTCGACCAACGAGCAGTACTTC.

The V call is TRBV30, the J call TRBJ1-6; D is uncertain. The CDR3 loop spans 17 amino acids. CDR1 and CDR2 from the germline V gene are GTSNPN and SVGIG (reference sequence). The V and J ends lost 3 bases and 6 bases respectively, with 21 bases between them. The CDR3 loop reads CAWRPEFRVRFNSPLHF. The CDR3 nucleotides read TGTGCCTGGAGACCTGAGTTCCGGGTTCGATTTAATTCACCCCTCCACTTT.

The V call is TRBV30, the J call TRBJ1-1; maybe TRBD1 (6 bases). The germline V and J ends were trimmed by 6 bases and 4 bases, with 18 bases remaining between them. In germline, CDR1 is GTSNPN, CDR2 SVGIG (reference sequence). This CDR3 is 14 amino acids long. The CDR3 DNA reads TGTGCCTGTCCTTTGGGGGCGCGGAGCACTGAAGCTTTCTTT. It specifies CACPLGARSTEAFF. Variable domain in full (rest from reference TRBV30 and TRBJ1-1): SQTIHQWPATLVQPVGSPLSLECTVEGTSNPNLYWYRQAAGRGLQLLFYSVGIGQISSEVPQNLSASRPQDRQFILSSKKLLLSDSGFYLCACPLGARSTEAFFGQGTRLTVV.

The gene calls are TRBV2 and TRBJ1-2, with 9 bases that match TRBD1. The CDR3 is made up of 15 amino acids. Germline CDR1 reads SNHLY; CDR2 reads FYNNEI. V shed 6 bases and J 3 bases; nucleotides not matched to a gene: 8. In DNA, the CDR3 is TGTGCCAGCAGCGTCACAGGGGGCTCTTACTATGGCTACACCTTC. Its protein is CASSVTGGSYYGYTF.

This clone was counted once. This chain uses TRBV18 with TRBJ1-3; 10 bases are shared with TRBD1. This CDR3 region has 16 residues. The trim removed 4 bases at V and 3 bases at J, leaving 6 bases unmatched. Germline V gene lookup returns CDR1 KGHSH and CDR2 LQKENI. CDR3 amino acids: CASSHPGTGVGNTIYF. As DNA, the CDR3 is TGTGCCAGCTCACACCCCGGGACAGGGGTTGGAAACACCATATATTTT.

About this clone itself: At one of its ends the junction is not consistent with the germline gene, which may arise from a read error. This chain uses TRBV6-2 or TRBV6-3 with TRBJ2-1, with TRBD2 matching over 10 bases. Per germline, CDR1 MNHEY and CDR2 SVGEGT. This CDR3 contains 15 residues. The CDR3 nucleotides read TGTGCCAGCAGTTACAGCGGGGGGGCCTACAATGGGCAGTTCTTC. Encoded protein: CASSYSGGAYNGQFF.

The chain has TRBV19 and TRBJ1-2; TRBD1 matches at 7 bases. The CDR3 extends over 15 amino acids. Germline CDR1 and CDR2: LNHDA and SQIVND (reference sequence). V lost 5 bases, J lost 3 bases, and 9 bases stayed unmatched. CDR3 amino acids: CASSSGDRVYYGYTF. The CDR3 bases are TGTGCCAGTAGTTCCGGAGACAGGGTTTACTATGGCTACACCTTC.

The J gene is TRBJ1-2, the V gene TRBV29-1; D call uncertain. Germline V gene data show CDR1 as SQVTM and CDR2 as ANQGSEA. The CDR3 is made up of 10 amino acids. Deletions cut 3 bases from V and 8 bases from J, with 7 bases between. The CDR3 loop reads CSVETGGYTF. The DNA of the CDR3 is TGCAGCGTTGAGACGGGAGGCTACACCTTC.

This clone was detected only once. The CDR3: CASSLGAGETQYF. CDR3 nucleotides: TGTGCCAGCAGCTTAGGGGCAGGGGAGACCCAGTACTTC. This chain connects TRBV7-8 to TRBJ2-5; TRBD1 is a possible D gene (5 bases). CDR1 is SGHVS and CDR2 is FQNEAQ in the germline V gene. The CDR3 covers 13 residues. Trimming shortened V by 1 base and J by 5 bases, and 8 bases separated the two germline ends.

The J gene is TRBJ1-5, the V gene TRBV3-1 (or the pseudogene TRBV3-2); a weak D match, TRBD1 (5 bases). Between the trimmed V and J ends, which lost 3 bases and 3 bases, there was a span of 12 bases. Per germline, CDR1 LGHDT and CDR2 YNNKEL (reference sequence). CDR3 length: 15 residues. In DNA form, the CDR3 reads TGTGCCAGCAGCCATCGGGGGTTGAACAATCAGCCCCAGCATTTT. Translation gives CASSHRGLNNQPQHF.

This sequence joins TRBV19 and TRBJ1-6; a possible D gene is TRBD1 (5 bases). This CDR3 has 14 amino acids. Trimming pared 6 bases from V and 7 bases from J, leaving 13 bases between. Germline V lookup: CDR1 LNHDA, CDR2 SQIVND (reference sequence). The CDR3: CASRKGSENSPLHF. In DNA, the CDR3 is TGTGCCAGTAGGAAGGGGTCTGAGAATTCACCCCTCCACTTT.

The chain employs TRBV6-5 and TRBJ1-2, with D possibly TRBD1 on 6 matching bases. The V gene lost 2 bases and the J gene lost 5 bases, with 15 bases spanning the gap. The length of the CDR3 is 15 residues. The V gene's germline CDR1 is MNHEY and CDR2 SVGAGI. The CDR3 nucleotides read TGTGCCAGCAGTTACGACGGGACACCAGGTTATGGCTACACCTTC. Protein: CASSYDGTPGYGYTF.